A single sample is the source of the 5 T cell receptor beta chains below, sequenced in a study of CD8+ T cells in alopecia areata. Treatment denoted: oral pan-JAK inhibitor, 5-10 mg twice daily. cDNA prepared by RNA extraction and subsequent reverse transcription served as the template for sequencing. Generated by immunoSEQ multiplex PCR, the TCRdb table keeps only in-frame clones and is missing some. This sample carries 80,000 to 95,000 clones, roughly 46% of them seen once, and the ten largest clones take 15% to 20%. The specimen was CD8+ T cells sorted from blood, collected at week 24, from a patient treated with tofacitinib. The receptors shown here come from a human donor with alopecia areata.

The gene calls are TRBV19 and TRBJ2-1; 11 bases are shared with TRBD2. The length of the CDR3 is 17 residues. The junction had 5 bases not matched to a gene; V was cut back by 4 bases and J by 0 bases. Germline lookup yields CDR1 LNHDA and CDR2 SQIVND (reference sequence). CDR3 loop: CASSTVAGGPSYNEQFF. The CDR3 DNA sequence: TGTGCCAGTAGTACCGTAGCGGGAGGGCCCTCCTACAATGAGCAGTTCTTC.

The V gene is TRBV9, the J gene TRBJ2-3; no definite D call. With 4 bases removed from V and 3 bases from J, the gap between germline ends came to 9 bases. This CDR3 has 13 amino acids. Germline V gives CDR1 SGDLS, CDR2 YYNGEE. The DNA of the CDR3 is TGTGCCAGCAGCCCCCAAGAGACAGATACGCAGTATTTT. It specifies CASSPQETDTQYF.

This chain joins TRBV9 and TRBJ1-1, with D maybe TRBD1 (6 bases). Germline CDR1 SGDLS, CDR2 YYNGEE. The CDR3 is 15 amino acids. Trimming cost V 4 bases and J 6 bases, with 19 bases left between them. The CDR3 nucleotides are TGTGCCAGCAGCCTGATTTCGGGACACGCCTCTGAAGCTTTCTTT. It translates to CASSLISGHASEAFF.

The V and J genes are TRBV4-2 and TRBJ1-5; D might be TRBD1 (5 bases). The CDR3 extends over 14 amino acids. The V gene's germline CDR1 is LGHNA and CDR2 YNFKEQ. V was trimmed by 5 bases and J by 6 bases, leaving 14 bases between them. This chain's CDR3 is CASSSGGLGQPQHF. The CDR3 DNA follows: TGTGCCAGCAGCTCGGGGGGGTTGGGTCAGCCCCAGCATTTT.

This clone appeared a few times. This chain connects TRBV4-1 to TRBJ2-5; D is unclear. Trimming shortened V by 1 base and J by 4 bases, and 16 bases separated the two germline ends. CDR3 length: 16 residues. CDR1 is MGHRA, CDR2 YSYEKL, per germline. The CDR3 is CASSQVYVGGGETQYF. The DNA of the CDR3 is TGCGCCAGCAGCCAAGTTTACGTGGGCGGTGGAGAGACCCAGTACTTC.